A single sample is the source of the 18 T cell receptor beta chains below, sequenced in a study of blood T cell repertoires in COVID-19 (dated by TCRdb to about 2020). Libraries were made using the immunoSEQ multiplex PCR assay. TCRdb obtained this table from immuneACCESS and retained in-frame rearrangements with V and J assigned. These tables miss some clones; where compared with another copy, unresolved V genes account for less than half of the shortfall, and the remainder is unexplained. The sample yields about 110,000 clones; approximately 81% were counted once. In total, the top ten clones hold 2% to 2.5% of the sample. Material: peripheral blood. The receptor set was obtained from a human donor in a cohort sampled during active COVID-19.

The sample holds one count of this clone. The chain carries TRBV5-1 and TRBJ2-1; TRBD2 might be the D (6 bases). The germline gives CDR1 SGHRS, CDR2 YFSETQ. The length of the CDR3 is 16 residues. The ends were cut back, 1 base at V and 3 bases at J, with 14 bases in the middle. In DNA, the CDR3 is TGCGCCAGCAGCTTGTTGGTTGCGGGGAACTACAATGAGCAGTTCTTC. The encoded protein is CASSLLVAGNYNEQFF.

The chain combines TRBV5-1 with TRBJ2-1; D perhaps matches TRBD2 (6 bases). Trimming pared 5 bases from V and 5 bases from J, leaving 14 bases between. Germline loops: CDR1 SGHRS, CDR2 YFSETQ. This CDR3 has 14 residues. The CDR3 loop reads CASSPGGANNEQFF. Written as DNA, the CDR3 is TGCGCCAGCAGTCCCGGAGGGGCCAACAATGAGCAGTTCTTC.

V usage is TRBV27 and J usage is TRBJ1-2; 7 bases match TRBD1. Germline V lookup: CDR1 MNHEY, CDR2 SMNVEV (reference sequence). V was clipped by 8 bases and J by 2 bases; unmatched bases: 5. The CDR3 is 13 amino acids. The CDR3 coding sequence is TGTGCCAGCGGGGGACAGAGAAACTATGGCTACACCTTC. The encoded protein is CASGGQRNYGYTF.

The rearrangement joins TRBV6-4 to TRBJ2-2; the match to TRBD1 covers 8 bases. The germline gives CDR1 MRHNA, CDR2 SNTAGT. J lost 6 bases, V lost 8 bases, and 5 bases had no gene match. This CDR3 has 13 residues. The CDR3 DNA reads TGTGCCAGCTCTGGACAGGGCGCCGGGGAGCTGTTTTTT. It codes for CASSGQGAGELFF.

The chain carries TRBV24-1 and TRBJ2-5; 7 nucleotides align to TRBD1. With V trimmed by 5 bases and J by 4 bases, 12 bases remained unmatched. This CDR3 has 16 amino acids. Germline CDR1 reads KGHDR; CDR2 reads SFDVKD. The CDR3, as DNA: TGTGCCACCAGTGGCTTGAGACAGGGCGCTGGAGAGACCCAGTACTTC. Translated: CATSGLRQGAGETQYF.

The rearrangement joins TRBV19 to TRBJ2-7; weak D call: TRBD1 (5 bases). The CDR3 covers 16 residues. Germline V lookup: CDR1 LNHDA, CDR2 SQIVND (reference sequence). The V and J ends lost 5 bases and 1 base respectively, with 18 bases between them. The CDR3 DNA reads as TGTGCCAGTAGTCCGCTCCTGGGCGACAGTTCCTACGAGCAGTACTTC. Protein sequence: CASSPLLGDSSYEQYF.

The chain is built from TRBV14 and TRBJ2-1; a possible D gene is TRBD1 (8 bases). Germline values: CDR1 SGHDN, CDR2 FVKESK. The CDR3 consists of 13 residues. V lost 6 bases to trimming and J lost 8 bases, with 14 bases between them. The CDR3 bases are TGTGCCAGCAGATACAGGGGGAGGGATGAGCAGTTCTTC. This sequence encodes CASRYRGRDEQFF.

CDR3 nucleotides: TGTGCCAGCAGTACAATCGACCGGGACAGGGTCTACGAGCAGTACTTC. Translated, it gives CASSTIDRDRVYEQYF. J is TRBJ2-7 and V is TRBV28; 9 bases line up with TRBD1. Per germline, CDR1 MDHEN and CDR2 SYDVKM. The CDR3 is 16 amino acids. V shed 5 bases, J shed 3 bases, and the junction held 11 bases outside the gene matches.

In its sample, this clone was seen once. The chain is built from TRBV6-5 and TRBJ1-5; D not certain. CDR3 length equals 15 residues. V was shortened by 9 bases and J by 1 base, with 16 bases between the two germline ends. Germline lookup yields CDR1 MNHEY and CDR2 SVGAGI. CDR3 region: CARRYSGGSNQPQHF. CDR3 nucleotides: TGTGCCAGGAGATATTCGGGTGGGAGCAATCAGCCCCAGCATTTT.

The V and J genes are TRBV18 and TRBJ2-1, with TRBD2 identical over 9 bases. This CDR3 has 15 residues. Germline values: CDR1 KGHSH, CDR2 LQKENI. V was pared by 3 bases and J by 10 bases, with 10 bases of the junction left unmatched. The CDR3 region has the DNA TGTGCCAGCTCACCTGCAGCGGGGGGAGGAATGGAGCAGTTCTTC. This codes for CASSPAAGGGMEQFF. The full variable domain, rest sourced from reference TRBV18 and TRBJ2-1, is NAGVMQNPRHLVRRRGQEARLRCSPMKGHSHVYWYRQLPEEGLKFMVYLQKENIIDESGMPKERFSAEFPKEGPSILRIQQVVRGDSAAYFCASSPAAGGGMEQFFGPGTRLTVL.

This clone was seen just once. V gene TRBV7-8 combines with J gene TRBJ2-3; TRBD2 aligns across 13 bases. The CDR3 is 16 residues long. V was pared by 1 base and J by 8 bases, with 6 bases of the junction left unmatched. Looked up from germline, CDR1 is SGHVS and CDR2 is FQNEAQ. CDR3 protein: CASSLVTSGRAGTQYF. The CDR3, as DNA: TGTGCCAGCAGCTTAGTTACTAGCGGGAGGGCCGGTACGCAGTATTTT.

V gene TRBV6-1 combines with J gene TRBJ2-4, with 10 bases that match TRBD2. Trimming cost V 0 bases and J 2 bases; bases outside gene matches: 13. The CDR3 loop spans 20 amino acids. CDR1 and CDR2 from the germline V gene are MNHNS and SASEGT. CDR3 loop: CASSEAQRGGPGGTKNIQYF. CDR3 bases: TGTGCCAGCAGTGAAGCCCAGCGGGGGGGCCCAGGCGGTACCAAAAACATTCAGTACTTC.

J is TRBJ2-3 and V is TRBV12-3 or TRBV12-4, with TRBD2 as a possible D gene (5 bases). The CDR3 sequence is 13 residues long. V was pared by 5 bases and J by 7 bases, with 13 bases between. CDR3 in amino acids: CASSVGVLYTQYF. CDR3 DNA sequence: TGTGCCAGCAGTGTCGGGGTTCTATATACGCAGTATTTT.

The J gene is TRBJ2-1, the V gene TRBV19, with 12 bases aligning to TRBD2. CDR3 length: 16 amino acids. Germline V gene sequence: CDR1 LNHDA, CDR2 SQIVND (reference sequence). V trimming: 1 base; J trimming: 6 bases; junction bases outside the gene matches: 4. The CDR3 region is CASSIVLLAGGNEQFF. The CDR3 bases are TGTGCCAGTAGTATAGTATTACTAGCGGGGGGCAATGAGCAGTTCTTC.

This clone was seen a few times. V and J are TRBV5-1 and TRBJ2-1; perhaps TRBD1 as D (6 bases). The germline V gene has CDR1 SGHRS and CDR2 YFSETQ. The CDR3 length is 15 residues. Trimming left V 4 bases short and J 2 bases short, with 13 bases between. The CDR3 nucleotides read TGCGCCAGCAGCCAGGAGACAGGAACCTACAATGAGCAGTTCTTC. This codes for CASSQETGTYNEQFF.

Only one count was recorded for this clone. J is TRBJ2-1 and V is TRBV7-2, with 11 bases lining up with TRBD2. The V gene end was trimmed by 6 bases and the J gene end by 8 bases; junction bases not matched to a gene: 12. The CDR3 totals 16 residues. The germline gives CDR1 SGHTA, CDR2 FQGNSA. CDR3 protein: CASSPTLAGGRYEQFF. The CDR3 nucleotides read TGTGCCAGCAGTCCTACCTTAGCGGGGGGGCGCTATGAGCAGTTCTTC.

V usage is TRBV3-1 (or the pseudogene TRBV3-2) and J usage is TRBJ1-1, with 7 nucleotides matching TRBD1. V dropped 2 bases and J dropped 1; count of bases not matched to a gene: 4. CDR1 and CDR2 (germline): LGHDT, YNNKEL (reference sequence). The CDR3 is 15 amino acids. Here the CDR3 DNA reads TGTGCCAGCAGCCAAACGGGACAGTCGAACACTGAAGCTTTCTTT. Its protein is CASSQTGQSNTEAFF.

The chain joins TRBV6-5 to TRBJ1-4; D is uncertain. CDR1 and CDR2 (germline): MNHEY, SVGAGI. Deletions cut 8 bases from V and 7 bases from J, with 14 bases between. The CDR3 runs 13 residues. CDR3 bases: TGTGCCAGCCGGGAGTCTCGCCTTGAAAAACTGTTTTTT. Protein product: CASRESRLEKLFF.